The clone carrying this T cell receptor (beta chain) was counted between two and nine times. Its target is unknown. TCRdb processed the RACE reads anew with MiXCR; each CDR3 protein has one entry. Of approximately 370,000 distinct CDR3 sequences in the sample, 5.5% were seen once. The sample belongs to a study of human T cells and chemical hapten exposure. Study outcomes and limitations: Following DPC sensitization, TCRs present above 1 in 1000 frequency showed no change.

Time point meaning: pre-sensitization, week 0. The treatment: therapeutic diphenylcyclopropenone sensitization with weekly scalp DPC. CDR1 is SGHTA and CDR2 is FQGNSA in the germline V gene. This CDR3 is built from 17 residues. V was shortened by 1 base and J by 3 bases, with 17 bases between the two germline ends. This receptor was identified in a woman younger than 30 with alopecia areata. Some clones in this sample may be carry-over from other donors' samples. The gene calls are TRBV7-2 and TRBJ2-3, with D possibly being TRBD1 (6 bases). Sample: whole blood, taken in connection with sensitization to the hapten diphenylcyclopropenone (DPC). CDR3 sequence reads: CASSLERGPRGTDTQYF. The CDR3 nucleotides read TGTGCCAGCAGCTTAGAGAGAGGCCCCAGGGGTACAGATACGCAGTATTTT.